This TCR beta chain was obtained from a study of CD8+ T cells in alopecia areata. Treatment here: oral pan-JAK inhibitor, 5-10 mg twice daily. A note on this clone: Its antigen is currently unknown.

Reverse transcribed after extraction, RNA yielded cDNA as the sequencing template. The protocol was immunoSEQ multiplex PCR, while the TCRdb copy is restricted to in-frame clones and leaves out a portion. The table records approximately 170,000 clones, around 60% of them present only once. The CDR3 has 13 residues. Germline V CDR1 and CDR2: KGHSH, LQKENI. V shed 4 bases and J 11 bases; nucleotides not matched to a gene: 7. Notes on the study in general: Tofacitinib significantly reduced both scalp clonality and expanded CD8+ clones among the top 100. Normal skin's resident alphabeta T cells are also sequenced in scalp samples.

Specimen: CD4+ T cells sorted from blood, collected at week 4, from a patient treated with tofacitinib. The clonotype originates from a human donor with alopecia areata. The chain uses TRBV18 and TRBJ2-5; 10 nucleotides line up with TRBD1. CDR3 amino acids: CASSHGTGEEQYF. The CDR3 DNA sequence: TGTGCCAGCTCACACGGGACAGGGGAAGAGCAGTACTTC.